The 10 T cell receptor beta chains listed next were all sequenced from one sample in a study of metastatic and nonmetastatic thyroid tumors. With MiXCR, TCRdb called clones anew from the PCR reads. The sample carries approximately 29,000 clones, about 32% recorded once. Thyroid surgery was performed in patients who had received no treatment beforehand. Material: blood. Source of these receptors: a female donor with papillary thyroid cancer or a benign thyroid nodule (not recorded which). Some clones in this sample may be carry-over from other donors' samples.

This clone showed up many times. The chain's CDR3 is CASSSDARVEEGEQYF. The DNA of the CDR3 is TGTGCCAGCAGCTCTGACGCCCGGGTCGAGGAAGGAGAGCAGTACTTC. V usage is TRBV9 and J usage is TRBJ2-7, with D unclear. V was pared by 4 bases and J by 7 bases, with 24 bases between. CDR1 SGDLS and CDR2 YYNGEE come from the germline V gene. The CDR3 sequence is 16 residues long.

This clone was seen ten or more times. J is TRBJ2-3 and V is TRBV3-1; TRBD2 might be the D (6 bases). In germline, CDR1 is LGHDT, CDR2 YNNKEL (reference sequence). The V gene lost 1 base and the J gene lost 1 base, with 6 bases spanning the gap. The CDR3 totals 14 residues. This CDR3 is CASSQGRGTDTQYF. CDR3 sequence (DNA): TGTGCCAGCAGCCAAGGGAGGGGCACAGATACGCAGTATTTT.

Concerning this clone: Without the conserved terminal phenylalanine or tryptophan, this CDR3 likely stems from a read error. The limits of the CDR3 on the DNA are not certain, so only TCRdb's listed CDR3 is given. The V and J genes are TRBV28 and TRBJ2-7; the DNA was not compared with TRBD2, the D call given in the table. CDR1 MDHEN and CDR2 SYDVKM come from the germline V gene. From its first to its last residue, the CDR3 has 11 amino acids. CDR3: CASSALYEHYI.

This clone was seen a handful of times. This chain uses TRBV5-1 with TRBJ1-1, with 7 positions matching TRBD1. Trimming cost V 0 bases and J 4 bases; bases outside gene matches: 3. This CDR3 has 14 residues. Germline-derived CDR1 and CDR2 are SGHRS and YFSETQ. For the CDR3, the DNA is TGCGCCAGCAGCTTGGCCTCAGGGGGCACTGAAGCTTTCTTT. Amino acids: CASSLASGGTEAFF.

This clone was counted many times. The V gene is TRBV24-1, the J gene TRBJ2-1; D is perhaps TRBD1 (6 bases). Trimming took off 8 bases at V and 5 bases at J, with 18 bases between the two ends. The length of the CDR3 is 15 residues. Germline CDR1 KGHDR, CDR2 SFDVKD. CDR3 in amino acids: CATNNNRDLDNEQFF. DNA of the CDR3: TGTGCCACCAATAACAACAGGGATTTAGACAATGAGCAGTTCTTC.

This clone was seen ten or more times. The CDR3 spells CASTERGMGSYEQYF. CDR3 nucleotide sequence: TGTGCCAGCACTGAAAGGGGTATGGGATCCTACGAGCAGTACTTC. The chain has TRBV28 and TRBJ2-7, with D perhaps matching TRBD1 (5 bases). From germline, CDR1 is MDHEN and CDR2 SYDVKM. The CDR3 spans 15 residues. The ends were cut back, 7 bases at V and 1 base at J, with 17 bases in the middle.

This clone was found many times. The rearrangement uses TRBV7-2 and TRBJ2-5; D unresolved. Per germline, CDR1 SGHTA and CDR2 FQGNSA. The CDR3 spans 14 residues. Deletions cut 1 base from V and 0 bases from J, with 6 bases between. CDR3 DNA: TGTGCCAGCAGCTTAGTGGCGTACCAAGAGACCCAGTACTTC. As protein: CASSLVAYQETQYF.

This clone has at least ten counts. The chain is built from TRBV28 and TRBJ2-2; TRBD1 aligns across 9 bases. The CDR3 spans 16 residues. V dropped 6 bases and J dropped 6; count of bases not matched to a gene: 11. CDR1 is MDHEN, CDR2 SYDVKM, per germline. The CDR3 coding sequence is TGTGCCAGCAGACACCCCGGACAGGGGTTGGCCGGGGAGCTGTTTTTT. It translates to CASRHPGQGLAGELFF. Variable domain in full (rest from reference TRBV28 and TRBJ2-2): DVKVTQSSRYLVKRTGEKVFLECVQDMDHENMFWYRQDPGLGLRLIYFSYDVKMKEKGDIPEGYSVSREKKERFSLILESASTNQTSMYLCASRHPGQGLAGELFFGEGSRLTVL.

This clone was counted only a few times. The chain is built from TRBV7-2 and TRBJ2-3, with 12 bases identical to TRBD2. V lost 1 base to trimming and J lost 0 bases; unmatched junction nucleotides: 5. From germline, CDR1 is SGHTA and CDR2 FQGNSA. There are 18 residues in the CDR3. The CDR3, as DNA: TGTGCCAGCAGCTTAGGGCTAGCGGGAGGGCGGAGCACAGATACGCAGTATTTT. Amino acid sequence: CASSLGLAGGRSTDTQYF.

This clone was seen ten or more times. The chain joins TRBV9 to TRBJ1-3, with D uncertain. The CDR3 covers 14 residues. The V end was cut by 2 bases, the J end by 0 bases, with 6 bases between. CDR1 and CDR2 (germline): SGDLS, YYNGEE. The DNA for the CDR3 is TGTGCCAGCAGCGTCGGTCTCTCTGGAAACACCATATATTTT. This encodes CASSVGLSGNTIYF.